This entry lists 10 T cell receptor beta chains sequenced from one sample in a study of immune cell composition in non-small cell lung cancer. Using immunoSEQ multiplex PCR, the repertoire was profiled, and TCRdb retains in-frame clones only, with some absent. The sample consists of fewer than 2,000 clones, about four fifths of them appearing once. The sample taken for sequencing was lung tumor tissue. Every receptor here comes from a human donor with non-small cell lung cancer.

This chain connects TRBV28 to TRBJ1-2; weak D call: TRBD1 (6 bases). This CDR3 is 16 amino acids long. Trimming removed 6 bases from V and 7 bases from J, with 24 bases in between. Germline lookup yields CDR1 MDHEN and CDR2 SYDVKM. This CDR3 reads CASSILGALEASGYTF. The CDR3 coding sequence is TGTGCCAGCAGCATTTTGGGGGCCTTGGAAGCCTCTGGCTACACCTTC.

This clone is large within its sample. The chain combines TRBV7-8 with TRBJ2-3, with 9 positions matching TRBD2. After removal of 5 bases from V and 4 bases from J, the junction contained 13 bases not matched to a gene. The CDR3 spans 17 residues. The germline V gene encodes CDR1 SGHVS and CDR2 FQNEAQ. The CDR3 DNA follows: TGTGCCAGCAGCCAACCCAGGGAAGCGGGAGGCTCAGATACGCAGTATTTT. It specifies CASSQPREAGGSDTQYF.

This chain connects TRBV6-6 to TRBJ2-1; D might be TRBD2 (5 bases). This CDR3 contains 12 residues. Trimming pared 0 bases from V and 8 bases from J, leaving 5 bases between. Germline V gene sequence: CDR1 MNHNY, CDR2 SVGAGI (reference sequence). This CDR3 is CASSYSGDEQFF. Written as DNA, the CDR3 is TGTGCCAGCAGTTACTCCGGGGATGAGCAGTTCTTC.

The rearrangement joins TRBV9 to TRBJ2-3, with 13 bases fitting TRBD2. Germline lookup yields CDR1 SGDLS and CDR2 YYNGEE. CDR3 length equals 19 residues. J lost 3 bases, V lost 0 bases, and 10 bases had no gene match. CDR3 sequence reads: CASSVVDSGLAGSTDTQYF. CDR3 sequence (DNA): TGTGCCAGCAGCGTAGTTGATTCGGGACTAGCGGGAAGTACAGATACGCAGTATTTT.

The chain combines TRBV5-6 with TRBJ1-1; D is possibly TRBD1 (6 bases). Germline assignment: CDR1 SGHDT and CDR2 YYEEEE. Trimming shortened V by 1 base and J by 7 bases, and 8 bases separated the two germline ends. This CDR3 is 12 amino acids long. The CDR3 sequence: CASSLRGSEAFF. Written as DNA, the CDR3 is TGTGCCAGCAGCTTGAGGGGGAGTGAAGCTTTCTTT. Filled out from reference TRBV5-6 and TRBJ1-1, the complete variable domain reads DAGVTQSPTHLIKTRGQQVTLRCSPKSGHDTVSWYQQALGQGPQFIFQYYEEEERQRGNFPDRFSGHQFPNYSSELNVNALLLGDSALYLCASSLRGSEAFFGQGTRLTVV.

CDR3 sequence: CATSRDGGNNEQFF. As DNA, the CDR3 is TGTGCCACCAGCAGAGATGGGGGGAACAATGAGCAGTTCTTC. The chain links TRBV15 to TRBJ2-1; D may be TRBD2 (6 bases). CDR1 is LNHNV, CDR2 YYDKDF, per germline (reference sequence). This CDR3 has 14 amino acids. The V gene lost 0 bases and the J gene lost 5 bases, with 8 bases spanning the gap. Drawing the rest from reference TRBV15 and TRBJ2-1, the complete variable domain is DAMVIQNPRYQVTQFGKPVTLSCSQTLNHNVMYWYQQKSSQAPKLLFHYYDKDFNNEADTPDNFQSRRPNTSFCFLDIRSPGLGDTAMYLCATSRDGGNNEQFFGPGTRLTVL.

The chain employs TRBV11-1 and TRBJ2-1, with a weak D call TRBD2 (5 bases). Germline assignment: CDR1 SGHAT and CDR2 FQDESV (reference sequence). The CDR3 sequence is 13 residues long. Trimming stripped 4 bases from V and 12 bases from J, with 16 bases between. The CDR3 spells CASSSGERSWQFF. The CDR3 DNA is TGTGCCAGCAGCTCCGGGGAGCGGTCATGGCAGTTCTTC.

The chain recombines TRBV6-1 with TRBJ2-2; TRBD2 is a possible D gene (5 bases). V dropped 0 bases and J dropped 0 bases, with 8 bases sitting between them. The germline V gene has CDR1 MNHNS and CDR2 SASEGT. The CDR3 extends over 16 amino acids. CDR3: CASSEARVANTGELFF. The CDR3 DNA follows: TGTGCCAGCAGTGAAGCGCGGGTCGCGAACACCGGGGAGCTGTTTTTT.

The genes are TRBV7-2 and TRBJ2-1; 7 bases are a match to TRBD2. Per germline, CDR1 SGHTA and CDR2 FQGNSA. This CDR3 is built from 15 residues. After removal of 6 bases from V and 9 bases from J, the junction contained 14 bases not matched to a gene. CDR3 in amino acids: CASRTLAAAGGEQFF. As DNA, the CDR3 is TGTGCCAGCAGGACCCTAGCGGCCGCCGGGGGTGAGCAGTTCTTC.

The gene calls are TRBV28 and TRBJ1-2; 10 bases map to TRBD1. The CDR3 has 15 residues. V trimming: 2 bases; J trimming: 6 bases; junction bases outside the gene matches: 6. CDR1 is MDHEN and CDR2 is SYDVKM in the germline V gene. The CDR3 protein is CASSLIGTGVHGYTF. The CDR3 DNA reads TGTGCCAGCAGTTTAATCGGGACAGGGGTCCATGGCTACACCTTC.